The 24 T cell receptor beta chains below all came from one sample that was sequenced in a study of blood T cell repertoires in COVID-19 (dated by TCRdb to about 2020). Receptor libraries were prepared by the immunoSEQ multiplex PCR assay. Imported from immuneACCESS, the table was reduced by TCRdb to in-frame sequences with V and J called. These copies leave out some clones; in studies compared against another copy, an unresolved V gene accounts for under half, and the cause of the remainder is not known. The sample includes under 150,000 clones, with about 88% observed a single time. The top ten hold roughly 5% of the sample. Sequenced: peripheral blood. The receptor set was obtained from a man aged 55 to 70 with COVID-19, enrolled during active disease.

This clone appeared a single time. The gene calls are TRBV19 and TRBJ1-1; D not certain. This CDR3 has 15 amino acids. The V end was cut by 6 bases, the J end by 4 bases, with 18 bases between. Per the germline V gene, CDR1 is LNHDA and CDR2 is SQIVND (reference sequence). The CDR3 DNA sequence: TGTGCCAGTAGAGAAGTCCATGGTCGGTTCACTGAAGCTTTCTTT. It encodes CASREVHGRFTEAFF.

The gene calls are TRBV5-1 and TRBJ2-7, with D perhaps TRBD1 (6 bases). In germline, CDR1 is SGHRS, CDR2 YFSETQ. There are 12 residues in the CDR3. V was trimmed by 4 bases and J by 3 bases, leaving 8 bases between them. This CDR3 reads CASSADSYEQYF. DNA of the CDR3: TGCGCCAGCAGCGCGGACAGCTACGAGCAGTACTTC.

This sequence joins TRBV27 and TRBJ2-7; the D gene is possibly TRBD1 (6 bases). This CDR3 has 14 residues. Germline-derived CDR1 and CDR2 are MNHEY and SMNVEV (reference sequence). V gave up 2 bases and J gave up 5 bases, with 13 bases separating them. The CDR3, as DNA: TGTGCCAGCAGTTTAATGAACAGGGTCGACGAGCAGTACTTC. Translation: CASSLMNRVDEQYF.

The CDR3 DNA reads as TGTGCCAGCAGTTTGGGGCAGGTGATAAACACCGGGGAGCTGTTTTTT. This sequence encodes CASSLGQVINTGELFF. The chain has TRBV27 and TRBJ2-2, with D possibly TRBD1 on 5 matching bases. Per the germline V gene, CDR1 is MNHEY and CDR2 is SMNVEV (reference sequence). Trimming left V 3 bases short and J 2 bases short, with 13 bases between. The CDR3 has 16 amino acids.

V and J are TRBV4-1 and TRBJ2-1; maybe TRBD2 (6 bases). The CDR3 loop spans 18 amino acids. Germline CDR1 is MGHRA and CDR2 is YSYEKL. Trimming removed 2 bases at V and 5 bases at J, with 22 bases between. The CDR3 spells CASSQKRSGTASDNEQFF. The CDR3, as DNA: TGCGCCAGCAGCCAAAAAAGAAGTGGGACTGCCTCGGACAATGAGCAGTTCTTC.

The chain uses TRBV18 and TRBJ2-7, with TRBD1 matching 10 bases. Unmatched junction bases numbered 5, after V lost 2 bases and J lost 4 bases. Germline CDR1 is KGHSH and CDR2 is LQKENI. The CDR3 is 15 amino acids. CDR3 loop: CASSPRGTGVYEQYF. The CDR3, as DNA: TGTGCCAGCTCACCAAGGGGGACAGGGGTTTACGAGCAGTACTTC.

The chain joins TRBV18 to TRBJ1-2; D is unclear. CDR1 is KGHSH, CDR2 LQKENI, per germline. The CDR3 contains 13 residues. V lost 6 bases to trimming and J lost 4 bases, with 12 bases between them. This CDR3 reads CASSPAQAYGYTF. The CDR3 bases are TGTGCCAGCTCTCCAGCCCAAGCCTATGGCTACACCTTC.

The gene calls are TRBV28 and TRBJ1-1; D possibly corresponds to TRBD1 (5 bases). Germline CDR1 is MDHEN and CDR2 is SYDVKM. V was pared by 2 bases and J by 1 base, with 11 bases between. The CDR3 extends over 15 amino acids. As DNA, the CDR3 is TGTGCCAGCAGTTTAGCCACAGACAGGAACACTGAAGCTTTCTTT. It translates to CASSLATDRNTEAFF.

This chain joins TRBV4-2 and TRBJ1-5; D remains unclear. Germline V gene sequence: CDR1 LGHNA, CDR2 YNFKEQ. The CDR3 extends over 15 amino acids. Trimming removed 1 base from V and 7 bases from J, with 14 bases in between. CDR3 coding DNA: TGTGCCAGCAGCCAAGTGGAGGGAAGAGAGCAGCCCCAGCATTTT. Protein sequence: CASSQVEGREQPQHF.

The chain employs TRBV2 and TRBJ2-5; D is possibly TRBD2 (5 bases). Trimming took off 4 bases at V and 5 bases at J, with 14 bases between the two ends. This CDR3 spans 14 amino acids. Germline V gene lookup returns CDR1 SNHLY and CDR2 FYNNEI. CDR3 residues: CASSVQMGGETQYF. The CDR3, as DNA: TGTGCCAGCAGTGTCCAGATGGGCGGGGAGACCCAGTACTTC. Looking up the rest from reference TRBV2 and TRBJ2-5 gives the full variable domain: EPEVTQTPSHQVTQMGQEVILRCVPISNHLYFYWYRQILGQKVEFLVSFYNNEISEKSEIFDDQFSVERPDGSNFTLKIRSTKLEDSAMYFCASSVQMGGETQYFGPGTRLLVL.

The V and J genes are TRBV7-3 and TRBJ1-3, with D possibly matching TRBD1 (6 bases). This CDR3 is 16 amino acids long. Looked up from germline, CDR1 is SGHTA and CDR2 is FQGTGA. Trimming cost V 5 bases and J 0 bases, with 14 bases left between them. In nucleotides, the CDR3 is TGTGCCAGCAGCCCGGGAGGAGGGGGCTCTGGAAACACCATATATTTT. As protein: CASSPGGGGSGNTIYF.

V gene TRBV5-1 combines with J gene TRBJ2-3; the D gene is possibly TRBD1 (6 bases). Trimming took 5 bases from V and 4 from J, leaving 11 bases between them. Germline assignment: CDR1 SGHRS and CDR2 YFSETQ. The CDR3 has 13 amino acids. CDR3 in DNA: TGCGCCAGCAGTCCTGACAGGTCAGATACGCAGTATTTT. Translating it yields CASSPDRSDTQYF.

The CDR3 reads CASSSWGGYNSPLHF. As DNA, the CDR3 is TGTGCCAGTAGTTCCTGGGGAGGGTATAATTCACCCCTCCACTTT. The chain is built from TRBV19 and TRBJ1-6; no reliable D call. The CDR3 length is 15 residues. Germline V CDR1 and CDR2: LNHDA, SQIVND (reference sequence). Between the trimmed V and J ends, which lost 5 bases and 4 bases, there was a span of 12 bases.

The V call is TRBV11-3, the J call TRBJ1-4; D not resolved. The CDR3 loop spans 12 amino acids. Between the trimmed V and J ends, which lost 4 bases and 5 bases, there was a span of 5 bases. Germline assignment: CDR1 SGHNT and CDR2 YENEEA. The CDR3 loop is CASSYRNEKLFF. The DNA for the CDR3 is TGTGCCAGCAGCTACCGGAATGAAAAACTGTTTTTT.

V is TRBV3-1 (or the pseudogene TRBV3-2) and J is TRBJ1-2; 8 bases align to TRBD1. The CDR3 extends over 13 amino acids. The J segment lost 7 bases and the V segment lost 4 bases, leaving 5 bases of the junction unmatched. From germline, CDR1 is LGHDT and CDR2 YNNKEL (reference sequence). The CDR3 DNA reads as TGTGCCAGCAGCCTGGGACAGGCTGCTGGCTACACCTTC. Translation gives CASSLGQAAGYTF.

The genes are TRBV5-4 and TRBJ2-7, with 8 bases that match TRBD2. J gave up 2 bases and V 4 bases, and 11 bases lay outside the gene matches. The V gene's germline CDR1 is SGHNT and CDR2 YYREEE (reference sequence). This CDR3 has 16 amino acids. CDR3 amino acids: CASSQVSASGPYEQYF. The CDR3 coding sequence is TGTGCCAGCAGCCAGGTTTCGGCTAGCGGGCCCTACGAGCAGTACTTC.

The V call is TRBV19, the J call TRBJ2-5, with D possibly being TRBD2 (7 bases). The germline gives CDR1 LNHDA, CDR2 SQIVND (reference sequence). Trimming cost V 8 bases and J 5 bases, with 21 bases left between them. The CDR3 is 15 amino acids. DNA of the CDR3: TGTGCCAGTCAACCCCAGGGCAGGGGAGGGGAGACCCAGTACTTC. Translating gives CASQPQGRGGETQYF.

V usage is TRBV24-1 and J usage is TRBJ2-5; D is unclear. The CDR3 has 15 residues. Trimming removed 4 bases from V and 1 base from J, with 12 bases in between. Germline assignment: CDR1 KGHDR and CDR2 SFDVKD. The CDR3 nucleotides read TGTGCCACCAGTGACCCTGGTGGAGTCCAAGAGACCCAGTACTTC. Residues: CATSDPGGVQETQYF.

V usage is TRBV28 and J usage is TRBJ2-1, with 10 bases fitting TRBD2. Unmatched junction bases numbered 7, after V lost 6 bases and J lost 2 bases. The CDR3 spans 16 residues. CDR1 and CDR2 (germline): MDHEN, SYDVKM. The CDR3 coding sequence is TGTGCCAGCAGCCTCAGGACTAGCGGCACCTACAATGAGCAGTTCTTC. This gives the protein CASSLRTSGTYNEQFF.

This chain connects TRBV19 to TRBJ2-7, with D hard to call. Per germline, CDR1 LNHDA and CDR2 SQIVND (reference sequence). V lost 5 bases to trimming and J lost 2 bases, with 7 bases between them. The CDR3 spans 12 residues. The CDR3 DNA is TGTGCCAGTAGTCCCGGTCCCTACGAGCAGTACTTC. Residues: CASSPGPYEQYF.

In nucleotides, the CDR3 is TGTGCCAGGTCGACTAGCGAGACCTCTGGGGCCAACGTCCTGACTTTC. Translated, it gives CARSTSETSGANVLTF. The chain employs TRBV2 and TRBJ2-6; 8 bases align to TRBD2. There are 16 residues in the CDR3. Germline loops: CDR1 SNHLY, CDR2 FYNNEI. Trimming at V came to 9 bases and at J to 0 bases, leaving 7 bases not matched to a gene. The whole variable domain, remainder taken from reference TRBV2 and TRBJ2-6, is EPEVTQTPSHQVTQMGQEVILRCVPISNHLYFYWYRQILGQKVEFLVSFYNNEISEKSEIFDDQFSVERPDGSNFTLKIRSTKLEDSAMYFCARSTSETSGANVLTFGAGSRLTVL.

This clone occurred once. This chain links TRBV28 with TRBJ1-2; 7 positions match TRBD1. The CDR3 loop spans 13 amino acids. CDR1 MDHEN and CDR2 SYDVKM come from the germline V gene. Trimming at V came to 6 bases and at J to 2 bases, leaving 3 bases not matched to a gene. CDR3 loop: CASRRGLNYGYTF. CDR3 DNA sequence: TGTGCCAGCAGAAGGGGGCTCAACTATGGCTACACCTTC.

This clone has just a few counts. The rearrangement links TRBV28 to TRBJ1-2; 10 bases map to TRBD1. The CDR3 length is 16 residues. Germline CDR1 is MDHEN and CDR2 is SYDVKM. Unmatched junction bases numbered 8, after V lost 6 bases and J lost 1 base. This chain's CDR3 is CASSSGTGASNYGYTF. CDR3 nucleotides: TGTGCCAGCAGCTCCGGGACAGGGGCCAGTAACTATGGCTACACCTTC.

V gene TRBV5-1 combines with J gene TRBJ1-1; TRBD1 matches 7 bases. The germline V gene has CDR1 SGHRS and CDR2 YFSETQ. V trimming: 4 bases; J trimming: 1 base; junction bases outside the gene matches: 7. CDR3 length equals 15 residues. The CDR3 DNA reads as TGCGCCAGCAGCCGGACGGGACAGCAGAACACTGAAGCTTTCTTT. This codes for CASSRTGQQNTEAFF.